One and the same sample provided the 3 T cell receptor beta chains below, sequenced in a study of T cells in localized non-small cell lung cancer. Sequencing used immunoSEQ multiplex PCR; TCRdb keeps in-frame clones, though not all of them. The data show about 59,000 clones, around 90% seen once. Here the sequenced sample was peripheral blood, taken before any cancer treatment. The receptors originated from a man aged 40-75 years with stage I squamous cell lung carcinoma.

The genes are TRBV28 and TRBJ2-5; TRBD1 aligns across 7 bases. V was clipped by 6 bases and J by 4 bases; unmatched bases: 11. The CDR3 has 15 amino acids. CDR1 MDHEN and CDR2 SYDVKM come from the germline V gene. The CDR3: CASRTETGIGETQYF. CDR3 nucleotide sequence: TGTGCCAGCAGAACCGAGACAGGGATCGGAGAGACCCAGTACTTC.

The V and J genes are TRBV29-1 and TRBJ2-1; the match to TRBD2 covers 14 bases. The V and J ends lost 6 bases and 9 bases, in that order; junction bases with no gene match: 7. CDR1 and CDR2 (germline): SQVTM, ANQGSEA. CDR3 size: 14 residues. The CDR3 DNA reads TGCAGCGTCGGACCGGGACTAGCGGGAGCTGAGCAGTTCTTC. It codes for CSVGPGLAGAEQFF.

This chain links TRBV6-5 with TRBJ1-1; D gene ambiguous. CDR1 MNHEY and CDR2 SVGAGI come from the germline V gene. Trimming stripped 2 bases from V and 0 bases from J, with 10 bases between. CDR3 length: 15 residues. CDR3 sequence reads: CASSYEGAVNTEAFF. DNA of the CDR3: TGTGCCAGCAGTTACGAGGGTGCGGTGAACACTGAAGCTTTCTTT.